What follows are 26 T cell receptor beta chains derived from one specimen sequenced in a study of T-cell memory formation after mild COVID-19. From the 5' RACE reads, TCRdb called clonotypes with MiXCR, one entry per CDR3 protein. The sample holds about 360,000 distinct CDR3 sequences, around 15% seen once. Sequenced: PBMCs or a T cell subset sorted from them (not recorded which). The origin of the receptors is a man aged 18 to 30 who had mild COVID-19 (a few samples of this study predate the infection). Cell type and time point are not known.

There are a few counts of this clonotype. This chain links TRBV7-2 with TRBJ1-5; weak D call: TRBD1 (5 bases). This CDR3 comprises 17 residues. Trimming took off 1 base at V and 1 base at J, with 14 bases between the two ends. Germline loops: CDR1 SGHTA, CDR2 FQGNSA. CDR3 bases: TGTGCCAGCAGCTTAGTCGGCGGGACCGGGAGCAATCAGCCCCAGCATTTT. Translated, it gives CASSLVGGTGSNQPQHF.

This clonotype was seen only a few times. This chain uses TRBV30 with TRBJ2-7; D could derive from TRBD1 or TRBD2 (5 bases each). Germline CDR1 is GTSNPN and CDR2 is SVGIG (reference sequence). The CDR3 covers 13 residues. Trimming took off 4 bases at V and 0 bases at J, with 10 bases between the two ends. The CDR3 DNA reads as TGTGCCTGGAAGGGACGGATCTCCTACGAGCAGTACTTC. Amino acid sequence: CAWKGRISYEQYF. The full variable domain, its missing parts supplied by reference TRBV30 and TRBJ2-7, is SQTIHQWPATLVQPVGSPLSLECTVEGTSNPNLYWYRQAAGRGLQLLFYSVGIGQISSEVPQNLSASRPQDRQFILSSKKLLLSDSGFYLCAWKGRISYEQYFGPGTRLTVT.

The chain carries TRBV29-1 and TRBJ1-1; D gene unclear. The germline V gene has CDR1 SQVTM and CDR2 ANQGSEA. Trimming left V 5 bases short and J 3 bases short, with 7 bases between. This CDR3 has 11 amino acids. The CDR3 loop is CSVFTDTEAFF. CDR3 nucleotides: TGCAGCGTTTTTACTGACACTGAAGCTTTCTTT.

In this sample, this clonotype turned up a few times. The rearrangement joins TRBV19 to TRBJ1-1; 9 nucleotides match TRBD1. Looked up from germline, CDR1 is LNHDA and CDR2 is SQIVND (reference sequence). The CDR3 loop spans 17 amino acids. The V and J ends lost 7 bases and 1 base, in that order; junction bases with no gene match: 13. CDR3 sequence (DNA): TGTGCCAGTACAATTTCCCGGGACAGGGTTCGGAACACTGAAGCTTTCTTT. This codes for CASTISRDRVRNTEAFF.

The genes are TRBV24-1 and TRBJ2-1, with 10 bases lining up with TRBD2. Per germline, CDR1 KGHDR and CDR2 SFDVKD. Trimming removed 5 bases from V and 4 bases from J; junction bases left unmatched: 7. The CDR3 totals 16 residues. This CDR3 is CATSAASGGGYNEQFF. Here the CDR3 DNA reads TGTGCCACCAGTGCGGCTAGCGGGGGCGGATACAATGAGCAGTTCTTC.

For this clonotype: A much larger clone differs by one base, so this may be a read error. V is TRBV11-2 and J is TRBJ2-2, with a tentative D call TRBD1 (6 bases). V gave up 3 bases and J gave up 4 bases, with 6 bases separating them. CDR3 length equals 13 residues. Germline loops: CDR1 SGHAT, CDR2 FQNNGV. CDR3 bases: TGTGCCAGCAGCTTGGGGGCCACCGGGGAGCTGTTTTTT. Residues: CASSLGATGELFF. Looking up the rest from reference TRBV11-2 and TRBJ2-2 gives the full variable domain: EAGVAQSPRYKIIEKRQSVAFWCNPISGHATLYWYQQILGQGPKLLIQFQNNGVVDDSQLPKDRFSAERLKGVDSTLKIQPAKLEDSAVYLCASSLGATGELFFGEGSRLTVL.

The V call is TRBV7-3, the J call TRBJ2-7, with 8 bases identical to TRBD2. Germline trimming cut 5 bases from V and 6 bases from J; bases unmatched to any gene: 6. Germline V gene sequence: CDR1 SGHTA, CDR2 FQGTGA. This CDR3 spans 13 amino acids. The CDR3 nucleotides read TGTGCCAGCAGCCCGCGGGGGGCGGGCGAGCAGTACTTC. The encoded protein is CASSPRGAGEQYF.

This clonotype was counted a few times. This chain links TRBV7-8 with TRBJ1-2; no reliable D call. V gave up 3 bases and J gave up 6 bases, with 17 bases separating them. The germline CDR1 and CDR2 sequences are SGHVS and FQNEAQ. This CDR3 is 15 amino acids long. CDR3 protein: CASSFSTSGLDGYTF. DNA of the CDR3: TGTGCCAGCAGCTTTTCCACTTCGGGTCTCGATGGCTACACCTTC.

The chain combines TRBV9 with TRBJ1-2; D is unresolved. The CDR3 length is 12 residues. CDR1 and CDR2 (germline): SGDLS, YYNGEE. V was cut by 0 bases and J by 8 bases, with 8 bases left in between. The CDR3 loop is CASSVVGSGYTF. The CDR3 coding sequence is TGTGCCAGCAGCGTAGTAGGGTCAGGCTACACCTTC. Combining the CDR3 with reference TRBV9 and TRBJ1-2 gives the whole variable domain DSGVTQTPKHLITATGQRVTLRCSPRSGDLSVYWYQQSLDQGLQFLIQYYNGEERAKGNILERFSAQQFPDLHSELNLSSLELGDSALYFCASSVVGSGYTFGSGTRLTVV.

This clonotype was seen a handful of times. The CDR3 loop reads CASSISIGTEAFF. CDR3 DNA sequence: TGCGCCAGCAGCATAAGCATCGGCACTGAAGCTTTCTTT. V gene TRBV5-1 combines with J gene TRBJ1-1; D not certain. The CDR3 extends over 13 amino acids. V was clipped by 4 bases and J by 4 bases, with 11 bases between them. Per germline, CDR1 SGHRS and CDR2 YFSETQ.

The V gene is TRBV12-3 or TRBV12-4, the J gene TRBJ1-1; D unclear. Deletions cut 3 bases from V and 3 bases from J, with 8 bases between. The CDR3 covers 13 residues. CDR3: CASSFRDYTEAFF. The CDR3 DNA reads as TGTGCCAGCAGTTTCCGAGATTACACTGAAGCTTTCTTT.

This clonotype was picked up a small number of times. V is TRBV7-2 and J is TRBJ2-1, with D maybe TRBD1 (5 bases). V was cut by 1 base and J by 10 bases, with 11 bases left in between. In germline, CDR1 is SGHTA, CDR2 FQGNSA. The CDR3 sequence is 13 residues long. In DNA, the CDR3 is TGTGCCAGCAGCTTAGAGGGGTATGGCGAGCAGTTCTTC. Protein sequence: CASSLEGYGEQFF. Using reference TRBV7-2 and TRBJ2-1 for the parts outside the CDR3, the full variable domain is GAGVSQSPSNKVTEKGKDVELRCDPISGHTALYWYRQSLGQGLEFLIYFQGNSAPDKSGLPSDRFSAERTGGSVSTLTIQRTQQEDSAVYLCASSLEGYGEQFFGPGTRLTVL.

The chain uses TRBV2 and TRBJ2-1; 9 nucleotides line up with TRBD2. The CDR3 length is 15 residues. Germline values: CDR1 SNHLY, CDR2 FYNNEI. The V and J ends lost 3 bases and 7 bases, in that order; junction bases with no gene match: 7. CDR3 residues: CASSDSSGGSNEQFF. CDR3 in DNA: TGTGCCAGCAGTGATAGCAGCGGGGGGTCTAATGAGCAGTTCTTC.

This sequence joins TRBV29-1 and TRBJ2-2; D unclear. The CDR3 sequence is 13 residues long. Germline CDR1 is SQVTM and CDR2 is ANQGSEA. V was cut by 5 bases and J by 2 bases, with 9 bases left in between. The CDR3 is CSVRTSNTGELFF. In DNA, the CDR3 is TGCAGCGTTCGGACCTCAAACACCGGGGAGCTGTTTTTT.

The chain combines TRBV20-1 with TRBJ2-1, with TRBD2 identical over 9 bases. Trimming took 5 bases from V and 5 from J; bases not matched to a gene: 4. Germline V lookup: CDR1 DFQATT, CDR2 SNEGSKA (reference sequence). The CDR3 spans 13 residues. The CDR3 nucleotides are TGCAGTGCTCTGACTAGCGGACACAATGAGCAGTTCTTC. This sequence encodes CSALTSGHNEQFF.

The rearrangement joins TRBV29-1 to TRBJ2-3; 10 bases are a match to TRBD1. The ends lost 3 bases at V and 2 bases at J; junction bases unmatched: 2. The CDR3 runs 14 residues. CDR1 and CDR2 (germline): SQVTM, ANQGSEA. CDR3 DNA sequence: TGCAGCGTTGATGGACAGGGGGACACAGATACGCAGTATTTT. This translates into CSVDGQGDTDTQYF.

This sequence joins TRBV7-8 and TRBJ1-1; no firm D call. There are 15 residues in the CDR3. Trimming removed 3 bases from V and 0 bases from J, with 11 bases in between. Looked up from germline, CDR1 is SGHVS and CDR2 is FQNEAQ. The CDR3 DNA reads TGTGCCAGCAGCTTGAGGACCCTGATGAACACTGAAGCTTTCTTT. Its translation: CASSLRTLMNTEAFF.

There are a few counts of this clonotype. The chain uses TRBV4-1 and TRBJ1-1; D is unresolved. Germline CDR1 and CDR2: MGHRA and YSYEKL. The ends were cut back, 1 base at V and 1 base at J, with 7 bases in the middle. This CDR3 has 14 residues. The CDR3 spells CASSQVGPNTEAFF. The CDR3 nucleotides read TGCGCCAGCAGCCAAGTGGGCCCGAACACTGAAGCTTTCTTT.

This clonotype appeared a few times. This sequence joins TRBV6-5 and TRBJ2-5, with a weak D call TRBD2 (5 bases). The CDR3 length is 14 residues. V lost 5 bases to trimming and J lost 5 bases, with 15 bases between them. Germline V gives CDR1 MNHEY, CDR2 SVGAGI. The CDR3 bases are TGTGCCAGCAGTAACCGGGGTAATTACGAGACCCAGTACTTC. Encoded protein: CASSNRGNYETQYF.

The CDR3: CSATTGWETQYF. CDR3 DNA: TGCAGTGCTACCACAGGGTGGGAGACCCAGTACTTC. The chain is built from TRBV20-1 and TRBJ2-5, with a weak D call TRBD1 (6 bases). Germline loops: CDR1 DFQATT, CDR2 SNEGSKA (reference sequence). V was cut by 4 bases and J by 5 bases, with 11 bases left in between. The CDR3 is 12 amino acids.

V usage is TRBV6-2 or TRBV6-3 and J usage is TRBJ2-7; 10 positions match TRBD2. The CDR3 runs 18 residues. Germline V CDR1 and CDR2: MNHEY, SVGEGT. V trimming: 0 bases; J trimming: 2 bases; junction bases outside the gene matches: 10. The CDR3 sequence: CASSYSGLAGEIAYEQYV. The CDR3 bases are TGTGCCAGCAGTTACTCAGGCCTAGCGGGGGAAATTGCCTACGAGCAGTACGTC.

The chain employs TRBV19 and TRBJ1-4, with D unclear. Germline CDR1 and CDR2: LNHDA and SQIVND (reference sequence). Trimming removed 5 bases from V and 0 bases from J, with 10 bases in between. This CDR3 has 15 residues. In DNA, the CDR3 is TGTGCCAGTAGTCCAAACGCTGCAACTAATGAAAAACTGTTTTTT. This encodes CASSPNAATNEKLFF.

CDR3 sequence reads: CASSLAGKPGTGGMNTEAFF. Here the CDR3 DNA reads TGTGCCAGCAGCTTAGCGGGAAAGCCGGGGACAGGGGGAATGAACACTGAAGCTTTCTTT. V and J are TRBV7-9 and TRBJ1-1, with 11 bases identical to TRBD1. The germline V gene has CDR1 SEHNR and CDR2 FQNEAQ (reference sequence). V gave up 0 bases and J gave up 0 bases; unmatched junction bases: 12. The length of the CDR3 is 20 residues.

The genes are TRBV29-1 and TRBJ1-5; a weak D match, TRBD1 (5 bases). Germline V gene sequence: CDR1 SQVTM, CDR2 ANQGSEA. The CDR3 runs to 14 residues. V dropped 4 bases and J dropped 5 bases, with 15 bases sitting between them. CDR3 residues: CSVGGAGIDQPQHF. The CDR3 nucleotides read TGCAGCGTTGGTGGCGCAGGGATTGATCAGCCCCAGCATTTT.

The CDR3 protein is CSARVLAGGHVNEQFF. The CDR3 DNA reads TGCAGTGCTAGGGTACTAGCGGGGGGGCACGTCAATGAGCAGTTCTTC. The chain is built from TRBV20-1 and TRBJ2-1; 13 nucleotides match TRBD2. With V trimmed by 3 bases and J by 6 bases, 8 bases remained unmatched. The germline CDR1 and CDR2 sequences are DFQATT and SNEGSKA (reference sequence). This CDR3 is 16 amino acids long.

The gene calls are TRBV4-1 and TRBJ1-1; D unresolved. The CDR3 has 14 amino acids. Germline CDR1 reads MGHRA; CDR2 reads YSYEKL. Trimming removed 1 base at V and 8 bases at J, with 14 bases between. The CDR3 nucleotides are TGCGCCAGCAGCCAAGCGCAGCCTGGGATCGAAGCTTTCTTT. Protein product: CASSQAQPGIEAFF.